These 11 T cell receptor beta chains were sequenced from one sample in a study of cytomegalovirus exposure and HLA in healthy donors. 13 Jbeta primers and 60 Vbeta primers were used for the PCR. Repertoires were generated with immunoSEQ multiplex PCR, while TCRdb's copy carries only in-frame clones and drops some. The table has over 150,000 clones, over 80% seen once. The source material was PBMCs. Receptors were obtained from a human donor in good health.

This clone has more than one count but fewer than ten. The chain joins TRBV4-3 to TRBJ1-4; TRBD1 is a possible D gene (5 bases). Germline CDR1 is LGHNA and CDR2 is YSLEER. V gave up 4 bases and J gave up 10 bases, with 10 bases separating them. The CDR3 loop spans 12 amino acids. CDR3 sequence reads: CASSPFGGKLFF. In nucleotides, the CDR3 is TGCGCCAGCAGCCCGTTCGGGGGAAAACTGTTTTTT.

The chain carries TRBV29-1 and TRBJ1-2, with D possibly matching TRBD1 (6 bases). V dropped 7 bases and J dropped 7 bases, with 19 bases sitting between them. Germline assignment: CDR1 SQVTM and CDR2 ANQGSEA. This CDR3 contains 13 residues. The CDR3 sequence is CSAGGAGAGGYTF. CDR3 DNA sequence: TGCAGCGCGGGGGGCGCGGGGGCTGGTGGCTACACCTTC.

The J gene is TRBJ1-2, the V gene TRBV11-1; TRBD1 might be the D (5 bases). The CDR3 covers 12 residues. Deletions cut 4 bases from V and 4 bases from J, with 7 bases between. CDR1 and CDR2 (germline): SGHAT, FQDESV (reference sequence). The CDR3: CASSSGVYGYTF. The CDR3 DNA is TGTGCCAGCAGCTCGGGGGTCTATGGCTACACCTTC.

The J gene is TRBJ2-6, the V gene TRBV7-8; D is ambiguous. The germline V gene encodes CDR1 SGHVS and CDR2 FQNEAQ. This CDR3 spans 16 amino acids. V dropped 1 base and J dropped 2 bases, with 9 bases sitting between them. The CDR3 DNA follows: TGTGCCAGCAGCTTAGTACGGTCTGCTGGGGCCAACGTCCTGACTTTC. Protein sequence: CASSLVRSAGANVLTF.

The rearrangement uses TRBV7-6 and TRBJ2-7, with 7 bases matching TRBD1. Losses at the gene ends were 5 bases for V and 5 bases for J; bases not matched to a gene: 9. The germline CDR1 and CDR2 sequences are SGHVS and FNYEAQ. This CDR3 has 14 amino acids. Here the CDR3 reads CASSPGTEGHEQYF. The DNA for the CDR3 is TGTGCCAGCAGCCCGGGGACAGAGGGCCACGAGCAGTACTTC.

CDR3 DNA: TGTGCCAGCAGCGTCCTACAGGATTCACCCCTCCACTTT. It translates to CASSVLQDSPLHF. This rearrangement joins TRBV7-8 to TRBJ1-6; possible D gene TRBD1, 5 bases. The V end lost 5 bases, the J end lost 8 bases, and 10 bases lay between the germline ends. The germline V gene has CDR1 SGHVS and CDR2 FQNEAQ. This CDR3 has 13 amino acids.

In DNA, the CDR3 is TGTGCCAGCAGCAAAGTTGCGCTGGAGATAGGTAATTCACCCCTCCACTTT. This sequence encodes CASSKVALEIGNSPLHF. The gene calls are TRBV21-1 and TRBJ1-6. TRBV21-1 is an annotated pseudogene. This CDR3 region has 17 residues.

This sequence joins TRBV19 and TRBJ1-1; TRBD1 aligns across 9 bases. The CDR3 length is 14 residues. V lost 5 bases to trimming and J lost 5 bases; unmatched junction nucleotides: 6. Germline lookup yields CDR1 LNHDA and CDR2 SQIVND (reference sequence). The CDR3 sequence: CASSLPGQGTEAFF. CDR3 sequence (DNA): TGTGCCAGTAGTCTGCCGGGACAGGGTACTGAAGCTTTCTTT. The full variable domain, its missing parts supplied by reference TRBV19 and TRBJ1-1, is DGGITQSPKYLFRKEGQNVTLSCEQNLNHDAMYWYRQDPGQGLRLIYYSQIVNDFQKGDIAEGYSVSREKKESFPLTVTSAQKNPTAFYLCASSLPGQGTEAFFGQGTRLTVV.

This clone occurred a few times. Here the CDR3 reads CASSQEVPGTVNTEAFF. CDR3 bases: TGCGCCAGCAGCCAAGAAGTCCCCGGGACAGTAAACACTGAAGCTTTCTTT. J is TRBJ1-1 and V is TRBV4-3; the match to TRBD1 covers 7 bases. The CDR3 contains 17 residues. After removal of 0 bases from V and 2 bases from J, the junction contained 9 bases not matched to a gene. Germline CDR1 LGHNA, CDR2 YSLEER.

The chain is built from TRBV5-6 and TRBJ1-1, with TRBD1 as a possible D gene (6 bases). The CDR3 is 13 residues long. The V gene's germline CDR1 is SGHDT and CDR2 YYEEEE. Trimming removed 4 bases at V and 3 bases at J, with 10 bases between. The CDR3 DNA is TGTGCCAGCAGCCCGGACAGATACACTGAAGCTTTCTTT. This gives the protein CASSPDRYTEAFF.

This sequence joins TRBV14 and TRBJ2-3; possible D gene TRBD2, 5 bases. Germline lookup yields CDR1 SGHDN and CDR2 FVKESK. CDR3 size: 12 residues. Trimming took off 4 bases at V and 4 bases at J, with 6 bases between the two ends. The CDR3 is CASSLGADTQYF. CDR3 nucleotides: TGTGCCAGCAGCCTCGGGGCAGATACGCAGTATTTT.